Here is one T cell receptor beta chain with its context. The method was immunoSEQ multiplex PCR; TCRdb's version includes in-frame clones alone and lacks a portion of them. The sample lists roughly 93,000 clones, about 84% seen once, with less than 5.5% in the top ten. This CDR3 spans 15 amino acids. The junction had 9 bases not matched to a gene; V was cut back by 5 bases and J by 5 bases. Germline V gene lookup returns CDR1 SGHRS and CDR2 YFSETQ. The data belong to a study of OX40 agonist ivuxolimab in advanced cancers. About the study: Every 2 weeks, patients received ivuxolimab intravenously, dosed at 0.01 to 10 mg/kg.

Prior autoimmune disease or systemic immunosuppression barred patients. The rearrangement joins TRBV5-1 to TRBJ1-5; 8 bases are shared with TRBD1. The sample consisted of CD4+ or CD8+ T cells sorted from blood, taken in a trial of the OX40 agonist ivuxolimab. This receptor was identified in an adult with an advanced solid tumor such as melanoma, head and neck, liver or kidney cancer. CDR3 bases: TGCGCCAGCAGACGGACAGGGTCCGACGATCAGCCCCAGCATTTT. Translation: CASRRTGSDDQPQHF.